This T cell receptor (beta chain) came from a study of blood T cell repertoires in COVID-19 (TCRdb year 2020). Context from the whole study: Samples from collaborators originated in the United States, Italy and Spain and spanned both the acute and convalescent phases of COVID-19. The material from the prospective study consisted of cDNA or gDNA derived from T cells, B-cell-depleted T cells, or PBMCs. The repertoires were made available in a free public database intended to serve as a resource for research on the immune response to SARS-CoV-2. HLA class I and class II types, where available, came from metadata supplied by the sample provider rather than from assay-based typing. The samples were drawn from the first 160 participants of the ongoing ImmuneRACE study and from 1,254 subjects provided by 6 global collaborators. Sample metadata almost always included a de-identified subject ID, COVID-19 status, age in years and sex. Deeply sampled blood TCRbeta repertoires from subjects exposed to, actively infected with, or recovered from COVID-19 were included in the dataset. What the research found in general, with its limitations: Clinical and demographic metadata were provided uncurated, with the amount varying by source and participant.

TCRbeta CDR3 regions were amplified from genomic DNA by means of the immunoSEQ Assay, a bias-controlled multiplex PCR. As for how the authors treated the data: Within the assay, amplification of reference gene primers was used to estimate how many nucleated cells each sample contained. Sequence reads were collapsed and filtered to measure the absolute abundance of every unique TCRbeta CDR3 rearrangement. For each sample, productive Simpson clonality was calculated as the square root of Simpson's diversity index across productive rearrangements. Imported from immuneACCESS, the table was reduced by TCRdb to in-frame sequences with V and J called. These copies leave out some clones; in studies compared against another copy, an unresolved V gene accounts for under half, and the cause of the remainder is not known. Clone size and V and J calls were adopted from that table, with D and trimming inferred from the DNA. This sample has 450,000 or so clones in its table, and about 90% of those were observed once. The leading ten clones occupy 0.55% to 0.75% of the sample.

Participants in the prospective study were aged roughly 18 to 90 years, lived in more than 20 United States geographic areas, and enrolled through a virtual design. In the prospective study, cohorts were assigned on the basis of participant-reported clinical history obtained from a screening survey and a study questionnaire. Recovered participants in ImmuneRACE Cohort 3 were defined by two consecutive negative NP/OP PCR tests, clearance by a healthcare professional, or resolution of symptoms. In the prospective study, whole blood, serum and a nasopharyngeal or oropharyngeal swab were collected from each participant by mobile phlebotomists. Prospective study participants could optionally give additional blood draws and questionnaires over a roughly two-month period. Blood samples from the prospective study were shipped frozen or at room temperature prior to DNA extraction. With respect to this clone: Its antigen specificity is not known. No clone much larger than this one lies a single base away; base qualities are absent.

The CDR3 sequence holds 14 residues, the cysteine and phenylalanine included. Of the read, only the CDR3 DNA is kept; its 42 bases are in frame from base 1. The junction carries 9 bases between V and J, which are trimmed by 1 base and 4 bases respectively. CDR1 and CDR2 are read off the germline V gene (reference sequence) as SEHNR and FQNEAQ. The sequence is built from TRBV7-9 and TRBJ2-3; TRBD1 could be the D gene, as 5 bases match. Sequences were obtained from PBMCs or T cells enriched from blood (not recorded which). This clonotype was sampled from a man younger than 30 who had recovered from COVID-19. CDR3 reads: CASSLVRGPDTQYF. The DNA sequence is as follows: TGTGCCAGCAGCTTAGTTAGGGGCCCAGATACGCAGTATTTT.